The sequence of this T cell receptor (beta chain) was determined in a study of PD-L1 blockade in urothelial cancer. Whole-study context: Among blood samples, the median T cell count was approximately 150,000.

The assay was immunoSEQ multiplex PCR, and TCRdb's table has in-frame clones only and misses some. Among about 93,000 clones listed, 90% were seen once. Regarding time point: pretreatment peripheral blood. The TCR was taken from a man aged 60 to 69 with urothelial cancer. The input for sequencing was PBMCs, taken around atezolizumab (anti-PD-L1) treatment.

The CDR3 loop reads CASSQGTFPYEQYF. For the CDR3, the DNA is TGTGCCAGCAGCCAAGGGACATTCCCCTACGAGCAGTACTTC. The chain combines TRBV28 with TRBJ2-7; D is possibly TRBD1 (6 bases). Trimming left V 6 bases short and J 2 bases short, with 14 bases between. The CDR3 loop spans 14 amino acids. CDR1 MDHEN and CDR2 SYDVKM come from the germline V gene.